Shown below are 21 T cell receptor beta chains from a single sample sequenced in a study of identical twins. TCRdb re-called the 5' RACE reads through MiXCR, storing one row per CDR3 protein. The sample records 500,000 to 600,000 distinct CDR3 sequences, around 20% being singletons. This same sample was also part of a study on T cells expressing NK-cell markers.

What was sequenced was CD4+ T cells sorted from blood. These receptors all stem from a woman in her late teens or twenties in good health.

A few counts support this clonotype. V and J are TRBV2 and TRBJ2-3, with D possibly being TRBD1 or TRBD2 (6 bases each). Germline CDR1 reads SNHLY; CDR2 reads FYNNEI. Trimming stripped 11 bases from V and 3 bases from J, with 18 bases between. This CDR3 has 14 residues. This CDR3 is CARSEGGLTDTQYF. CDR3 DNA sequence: TGTGCCCGCTCGGAAGGGGGGCTGACAGATACGCAGTATTTT.

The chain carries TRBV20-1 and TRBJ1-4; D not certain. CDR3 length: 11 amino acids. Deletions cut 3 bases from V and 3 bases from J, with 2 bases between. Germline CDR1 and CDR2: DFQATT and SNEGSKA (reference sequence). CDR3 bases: TGCAGTGCTAGGGCTAATGAAAAACTGTTTTTT. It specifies CSARANEKLFF.

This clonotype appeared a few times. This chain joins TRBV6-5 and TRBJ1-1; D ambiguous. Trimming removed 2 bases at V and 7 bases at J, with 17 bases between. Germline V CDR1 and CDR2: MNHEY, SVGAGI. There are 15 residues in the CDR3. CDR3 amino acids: CASSYHGLVRGEAFF. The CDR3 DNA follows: TGTGCCAGCAGTTACCACGGGTTGGTTCGGGGTGAAGCTTTCTTT.

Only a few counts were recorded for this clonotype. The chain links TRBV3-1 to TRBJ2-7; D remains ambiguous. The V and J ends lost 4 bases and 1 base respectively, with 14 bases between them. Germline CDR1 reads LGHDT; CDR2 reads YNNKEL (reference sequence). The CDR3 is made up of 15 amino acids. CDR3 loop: CASSPHWDGSYEQYF. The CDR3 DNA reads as TGTGCCAGCAGCCCCCATTGGGATGGATCCTACGAGCAGTACTTC.

The CDR3 DNA sequence: TGTGCCATCGGGAGCGGGATCACAGATACGCAGTATTTT. The encoded protein is CAIGSGITDTQYF. V is TRBV10-3 and J is TRBJ2-3, with TRBD2 matching 7 bases. With 8 bases clipped from V and 2 bases from J, the junction kept 4 bases outside the gene matches. The CDR3 spans 13 residues. Germline values: CDR1 ENHRY, CDR2 SYGVKD.

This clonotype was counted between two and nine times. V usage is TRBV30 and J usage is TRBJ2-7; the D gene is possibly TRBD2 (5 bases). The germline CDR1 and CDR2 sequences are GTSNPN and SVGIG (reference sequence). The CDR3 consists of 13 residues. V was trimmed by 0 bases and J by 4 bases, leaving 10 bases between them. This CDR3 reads CAWSVRGQYEQYF. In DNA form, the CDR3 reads TGTGCCTGGAGTGTAAGAGGGCAATACGAGCAGTACTTC.

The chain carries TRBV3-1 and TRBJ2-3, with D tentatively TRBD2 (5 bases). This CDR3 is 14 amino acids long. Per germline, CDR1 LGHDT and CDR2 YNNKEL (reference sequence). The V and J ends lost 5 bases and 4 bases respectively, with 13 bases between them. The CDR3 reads CASSFSRGPDTQYF. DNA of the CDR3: TGTGCCAGCAGCTTCTCCAGAGGGCCAGATACGCAGTATTTT.

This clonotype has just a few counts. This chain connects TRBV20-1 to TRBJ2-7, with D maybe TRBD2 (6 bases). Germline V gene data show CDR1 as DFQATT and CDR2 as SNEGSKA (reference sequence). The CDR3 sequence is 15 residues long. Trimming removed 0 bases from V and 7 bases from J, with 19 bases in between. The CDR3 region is CSARDFGWGSGEQYF. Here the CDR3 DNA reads TGCAGTGCTAGAGATTTTGGCTGGGGGAGCGGGGAGCAGTACTTC.

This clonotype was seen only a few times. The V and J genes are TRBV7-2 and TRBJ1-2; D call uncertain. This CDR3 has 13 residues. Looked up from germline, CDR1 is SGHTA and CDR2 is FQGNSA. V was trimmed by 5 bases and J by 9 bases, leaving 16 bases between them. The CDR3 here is CASSPPGLYRYTF. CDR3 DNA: TGTGCCAGCAGCCCTCCGGGTCTTTATCGCTACACCTTC.

CDR3 residues: CASSHLGMGYEQYF. DNA of the CDR3: TGTGCCAGCAGTCACTTAGGGATGGGGTACGAGCAGTACTTC. This chain connects TRBV27 to TRBJ2-7; D unclear. V was pared by 5 bases and J by 4 bases, with 15 bases between. Per germline, CDR1 MNHEY and CDR2 SMNVEV (reference sequence). The CDR3 spans 14 residues.

The CDR3 sequence is CASSRTSGRVTDTQYF. CDR3 in DNA: TGTGCCAGCAGTCGAACTAGCGGGAGGGTCACAGATACGCAGTATTTT. This chain joins TRBV12-3 or TRBV12-4 and TRBJ2-3, with 13 bases aligning to TRBD2. After removal of 5 bases from V and 2 bases from J, the junction contained 4 bases not matched to a gene. This CDR3 comprises 16 residues.

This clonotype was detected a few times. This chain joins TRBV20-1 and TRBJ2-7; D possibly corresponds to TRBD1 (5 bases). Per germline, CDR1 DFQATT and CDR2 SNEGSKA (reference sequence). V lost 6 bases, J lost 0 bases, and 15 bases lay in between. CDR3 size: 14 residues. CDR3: CSALSDKSSYEQYF. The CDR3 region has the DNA TGCAGTGCCCTGTCGGACAAAAGCTCCTACGAGCAGTACTTC.

The CDR3 bases are TGTGCCAGCAGCTCCTACTGGGGGCAGCCCTACAATGAGCAGTTCTTC. Translation: CASSSYWGQPYNEQFF. The chain combines TRBV7-7 with TRBJ2-1; the D gene is possibly TRBD1 (6 bases). The CDR3 runs 16 residues. V lost 4 bases and J 2 bases, leaving 15 bases between the germline ends. Germline V gene lookup returns CDR1 SSHAT and CDR2 FNYEAQ (reference sequence).

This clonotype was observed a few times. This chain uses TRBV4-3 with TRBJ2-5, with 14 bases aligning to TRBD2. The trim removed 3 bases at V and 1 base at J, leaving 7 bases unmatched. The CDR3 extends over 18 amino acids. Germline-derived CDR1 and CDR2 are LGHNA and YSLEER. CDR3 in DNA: TGCGCCAGCAGCCAGGGACTAGCGGGAGCCACGGGCCAAGAGACCCAGTACTTC. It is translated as CASSQGLAGATGQETQYF.

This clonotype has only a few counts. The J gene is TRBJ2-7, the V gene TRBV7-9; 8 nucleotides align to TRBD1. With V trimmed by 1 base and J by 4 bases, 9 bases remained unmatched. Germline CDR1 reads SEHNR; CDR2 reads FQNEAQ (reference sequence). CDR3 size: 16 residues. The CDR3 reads CASSLGGAGGIYEQYF. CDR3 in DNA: TGTGCCAGCAGCTTAGGAGGGGCAGGGGGCATATACGAGCAGTACTTC. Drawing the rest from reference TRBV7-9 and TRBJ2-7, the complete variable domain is DTGVSQNPRHKITKRGQNVTFRCDPISEHNRLYWYRQTLGQGPEFLTYFQNEAQLEKSRLLSDRFSAERPKGSFSTLEIQRTEQGDSAMYLCASSLGGAGGIYEQYFGPGTRLTVT.

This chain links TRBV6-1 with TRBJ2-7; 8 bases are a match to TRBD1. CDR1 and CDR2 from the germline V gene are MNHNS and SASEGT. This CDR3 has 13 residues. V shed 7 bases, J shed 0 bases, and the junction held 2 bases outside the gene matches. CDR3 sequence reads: CASKDRVSYEQYF. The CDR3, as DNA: TGTGCCAGCAAGGACAGGGTCTCCTACGAGCAGTACTTC.

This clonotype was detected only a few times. In nucleotides, the CDR3 is TGCGCCAGCAGCTTGGCGGGCGGGAGTCAGCCCCAGCATTTT. It is translated as CASSLAGGSQPQHF. The chain couples TRBV5-1 to TRBJ1-5; D gene unclear. The CDR3 length is 14 residues. V lost 0 bases to trimming and J lost 6 bases, with 10 bases between them. The germline V gene encodes CDR1 SGHRS and CDR2 YFSETQ.

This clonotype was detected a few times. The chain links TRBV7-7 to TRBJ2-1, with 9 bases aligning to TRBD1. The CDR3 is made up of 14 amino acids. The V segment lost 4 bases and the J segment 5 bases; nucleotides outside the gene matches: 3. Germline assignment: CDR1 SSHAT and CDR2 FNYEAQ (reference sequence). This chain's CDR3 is CASSSGQGHNEQFF. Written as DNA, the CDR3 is TGTGCCAGCAGCTCGGGACAGGGCCACAATGAGCAGTTCTTC.

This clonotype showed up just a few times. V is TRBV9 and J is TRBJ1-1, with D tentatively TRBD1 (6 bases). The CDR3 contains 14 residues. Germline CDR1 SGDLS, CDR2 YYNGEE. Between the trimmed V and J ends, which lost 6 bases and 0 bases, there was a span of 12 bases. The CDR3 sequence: CASTQGHMNTEAFF. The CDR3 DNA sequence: TGTGCCAGCACACAGGGACACATGAACACTGAAGCTTTCTTT.

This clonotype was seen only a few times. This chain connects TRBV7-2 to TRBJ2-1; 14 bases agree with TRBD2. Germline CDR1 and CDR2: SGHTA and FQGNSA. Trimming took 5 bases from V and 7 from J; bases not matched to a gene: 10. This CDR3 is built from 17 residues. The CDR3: CASSTRGGTSGSNEQFF. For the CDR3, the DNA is TGTGCCAGCAGCACCCGGGGTGGGACTAGCGGGAGTAATGAGCAGTTCTTC.

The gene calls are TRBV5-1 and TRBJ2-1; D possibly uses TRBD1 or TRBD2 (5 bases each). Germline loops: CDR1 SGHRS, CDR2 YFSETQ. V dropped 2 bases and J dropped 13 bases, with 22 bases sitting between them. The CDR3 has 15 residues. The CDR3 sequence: CASSLEGLGGGRQFF. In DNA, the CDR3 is TGCGCCAGCAGCTTAGAGGGGTTAGGTGGCGGCCGTCAGTTCTTC.